The clone carrying this T cell receptor beta chain was seen just once. The antigen is undetermined. CDR1 SGDLS and CDR2 YYNGEE come from the germline V gene. There are 16 residues in the CDR3. Trimming stripped 0 bases from V and 1 base from J, with 13 bases between. This sample was included in a study of T cells in Graves' hyperthyroidism and ophthalmopathy. At the level of the study: Peripheral blood was taken when the disease was first diagnosed, before any treatment began.

Researchers took RNA transcripts and amplified the TCR beta CDR3 regions from them. HTBI primers were the set used in a first-round RT-PCR of the TCR CDR3. TCRdb fed the multiplex PCR reads into MiXCR, producing one record per CDR3 protein. The top ten hold 40% to 45% of the sample, which has a few hundred thousand distinct CDR3 sequences, 18% seen once. Lactation, pregnancy, other autoimmune disease or uncontrolled infection led to exclusion of patients. Clinical symptoms, serum thyroxine, TRAb, thyroid ultrasound and orbital computed tomography established diagnosis. General observations from the study: Ophthalmopathy stood apart from stable hyperthyroidism in a 13 V-J model.

The chain has TRBV9 and TRBJ1-1, with a tentative D call TRBD1 (5 bases). The sequence was obtained from a man between 18 and 35 years old with Graves' ophthalmopathy. The specimen sequenced was blood. The CDR3 DNA sequence: TGTGCCAGCAGCGTAGGATCAGGGAGTAGGAACACTGAAGCTTTCTTT. Amino acids: CASSVGSGSRNTEAFF.